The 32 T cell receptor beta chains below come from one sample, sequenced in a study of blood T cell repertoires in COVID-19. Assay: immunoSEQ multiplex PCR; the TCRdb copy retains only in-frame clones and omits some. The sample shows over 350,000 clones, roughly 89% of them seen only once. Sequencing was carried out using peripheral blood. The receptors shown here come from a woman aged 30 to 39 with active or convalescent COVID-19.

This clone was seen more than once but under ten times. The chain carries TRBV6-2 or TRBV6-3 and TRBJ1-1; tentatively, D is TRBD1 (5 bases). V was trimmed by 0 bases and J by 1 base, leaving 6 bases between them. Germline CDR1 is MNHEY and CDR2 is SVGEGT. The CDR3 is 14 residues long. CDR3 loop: CASSYSTENTEAFF. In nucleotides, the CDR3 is TGTGCCAGCAGTTACTCGACAGAGAACACTGAAGCTTTCTTT.

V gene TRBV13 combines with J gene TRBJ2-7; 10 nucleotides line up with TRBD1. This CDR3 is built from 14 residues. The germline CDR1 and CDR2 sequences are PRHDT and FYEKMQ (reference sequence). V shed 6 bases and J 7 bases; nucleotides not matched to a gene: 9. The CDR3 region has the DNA TGTGCCAGCAGGTACGGGACAGGGGAATTAGAGCAGTACTTC. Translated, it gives CASRYGTGELEQYF. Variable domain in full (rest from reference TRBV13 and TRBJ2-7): AAGVIQSPRHLIKEKRETATLKCYPIPRHDTVYWYQQGPGQDPQFLISFYEKMQSDKGSIPDRFSAQQFSDYHSELNMSSLELGDSALYFCASRYGTGELEQYFGPGTRLTVT.

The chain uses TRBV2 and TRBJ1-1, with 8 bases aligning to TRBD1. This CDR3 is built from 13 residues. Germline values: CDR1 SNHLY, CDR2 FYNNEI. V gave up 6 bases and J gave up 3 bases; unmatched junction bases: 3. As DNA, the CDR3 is TGTGCCAGCAGCAGGGGGCTGGACACTGAAGCTTTCTTT. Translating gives CASSRGLDTEAFF. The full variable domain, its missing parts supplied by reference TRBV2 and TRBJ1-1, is EPEVTQTPSHQVTQMGQEVILRCVPISNHLYFYWYRQILGQKVEFLVSFYNNEISEKSEIFDDQFSVERPDGSNFTLKIRSTKLEDSAMYFCASSRGLDTEAFFGQGTRLTVV.

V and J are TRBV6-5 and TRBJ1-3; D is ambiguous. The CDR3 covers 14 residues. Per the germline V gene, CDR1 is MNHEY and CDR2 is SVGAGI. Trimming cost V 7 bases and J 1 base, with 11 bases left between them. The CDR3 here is CASIWSDSGNTIYF. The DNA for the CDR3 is TGTGCCAGCATCTGGAGCGATTCTGGAAACACCATATATTTT.

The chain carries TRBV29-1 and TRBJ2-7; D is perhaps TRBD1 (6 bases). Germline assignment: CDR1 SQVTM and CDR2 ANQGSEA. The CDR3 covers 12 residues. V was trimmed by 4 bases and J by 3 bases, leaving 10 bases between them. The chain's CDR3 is CSVVTGRYEQYF. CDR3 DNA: TGCAGCGTTGTCACAGGGCGCTACGAGCAGTACTTC.

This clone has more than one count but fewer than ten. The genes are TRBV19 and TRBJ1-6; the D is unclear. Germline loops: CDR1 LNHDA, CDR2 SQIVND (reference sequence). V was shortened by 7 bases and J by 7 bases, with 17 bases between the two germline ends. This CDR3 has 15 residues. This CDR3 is CASMEVYGSNSPLHF. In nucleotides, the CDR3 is TGTGCCAGTATGGAAGTCTACGGGTCGAATTCACCCCTCCACTTT.

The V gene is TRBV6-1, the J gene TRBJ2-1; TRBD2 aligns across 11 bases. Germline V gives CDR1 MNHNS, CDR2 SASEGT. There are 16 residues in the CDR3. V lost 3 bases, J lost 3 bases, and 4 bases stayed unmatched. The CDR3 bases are TGTGCCAGCAGTGACCCGACTAGCGGGGACTACAATGAGCAGTTCTTC. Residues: CASSDPTSGDYNEQFF.

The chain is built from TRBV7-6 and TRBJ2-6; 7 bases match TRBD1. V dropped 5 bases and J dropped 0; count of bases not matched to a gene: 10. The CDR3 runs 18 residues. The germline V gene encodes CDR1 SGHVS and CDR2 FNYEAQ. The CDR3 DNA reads TGTGCCAGCAGCCCTCGCTCGGGACAGCCCTCTGGGGCCAACGTCCTGACTTTC. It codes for CASSPRSGQPSGANVLTF.

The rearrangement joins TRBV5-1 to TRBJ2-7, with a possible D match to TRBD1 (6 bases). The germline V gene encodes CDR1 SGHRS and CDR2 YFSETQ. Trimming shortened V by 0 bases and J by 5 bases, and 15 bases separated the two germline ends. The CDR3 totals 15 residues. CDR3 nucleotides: TGCGCCAGCAGCTTGGGGGGGCGAAATTGGGACGAGCAGTACTTC. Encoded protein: CASSLGGRNWDEQYF.

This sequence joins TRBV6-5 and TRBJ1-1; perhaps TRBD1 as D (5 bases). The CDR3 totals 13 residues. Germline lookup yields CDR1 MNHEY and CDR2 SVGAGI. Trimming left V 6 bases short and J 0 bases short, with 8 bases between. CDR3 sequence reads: CASRDSMNTEAFF. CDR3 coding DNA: TGTGCCAGCAGAGACAGCATGAACACTGAAGCTTTCTTT.

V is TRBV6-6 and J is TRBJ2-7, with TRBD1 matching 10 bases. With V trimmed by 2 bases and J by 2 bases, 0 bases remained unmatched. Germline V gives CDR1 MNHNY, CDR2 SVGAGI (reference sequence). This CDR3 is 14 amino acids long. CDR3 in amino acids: CASSYDRGPYEQYF. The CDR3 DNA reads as TGTGCCAGCAGTTACGACAGGGGGCCCTACGAGCAGTACTTC.

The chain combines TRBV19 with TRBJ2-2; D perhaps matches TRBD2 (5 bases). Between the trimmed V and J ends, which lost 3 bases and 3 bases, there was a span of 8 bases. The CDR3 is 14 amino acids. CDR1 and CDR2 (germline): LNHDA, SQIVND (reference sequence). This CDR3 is CASSMDFHTGELFF. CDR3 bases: TGTGCCAGTAGTATGGACTTTCACACCGGGGAGCTGTTTTTT.

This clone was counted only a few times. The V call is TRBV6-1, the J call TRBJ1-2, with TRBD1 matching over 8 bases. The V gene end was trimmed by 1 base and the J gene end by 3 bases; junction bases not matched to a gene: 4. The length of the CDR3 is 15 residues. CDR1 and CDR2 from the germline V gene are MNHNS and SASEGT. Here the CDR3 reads CASSEGPDRDYGYTF. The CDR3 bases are TGTGCCAGCAGTGAAGGCCCGGACAGGGACTATGGCTACACCTTC.

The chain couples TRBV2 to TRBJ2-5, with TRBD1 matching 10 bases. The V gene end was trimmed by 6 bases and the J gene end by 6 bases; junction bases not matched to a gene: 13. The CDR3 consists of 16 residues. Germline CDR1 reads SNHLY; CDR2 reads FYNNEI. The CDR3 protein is CASRETGTGVRQTQYF. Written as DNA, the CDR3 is TGTGCCAGCAGGGAGACCGGGACAGGGGTTAGGCAGACCCAGTACTTC.

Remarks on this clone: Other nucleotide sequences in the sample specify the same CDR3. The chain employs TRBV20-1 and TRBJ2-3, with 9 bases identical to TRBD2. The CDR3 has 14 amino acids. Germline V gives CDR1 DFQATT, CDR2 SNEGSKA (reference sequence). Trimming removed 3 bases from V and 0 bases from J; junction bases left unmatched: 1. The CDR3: CSASLAGSTDTQYF. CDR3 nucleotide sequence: TGCAGTGCTAGTCTAGCGGGGAGCACAGATACGCAGTATTTT.

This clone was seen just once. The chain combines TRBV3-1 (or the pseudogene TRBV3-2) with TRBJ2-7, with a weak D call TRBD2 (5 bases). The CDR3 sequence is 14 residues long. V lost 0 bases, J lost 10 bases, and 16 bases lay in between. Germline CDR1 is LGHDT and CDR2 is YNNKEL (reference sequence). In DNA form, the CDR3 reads TGTGCCAGCAGCCAAGAACAGACCTCTAGCCGTCAGTACTTC. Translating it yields CASSQEQTSSRQYF.

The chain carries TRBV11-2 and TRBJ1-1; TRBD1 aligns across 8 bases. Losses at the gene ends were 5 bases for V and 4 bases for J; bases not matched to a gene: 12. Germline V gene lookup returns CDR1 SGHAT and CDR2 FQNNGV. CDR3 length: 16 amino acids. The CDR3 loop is CASSRTAGGPGTEAFF. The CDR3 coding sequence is TGTGCCAGCAGCCGAACGGCAGGGGGCCCGGGCACTGAAGCTTTCTTT.

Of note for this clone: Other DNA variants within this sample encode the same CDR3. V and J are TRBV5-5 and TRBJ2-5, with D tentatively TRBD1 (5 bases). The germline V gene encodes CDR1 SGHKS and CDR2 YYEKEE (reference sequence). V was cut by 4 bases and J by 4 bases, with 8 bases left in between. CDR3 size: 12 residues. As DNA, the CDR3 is TGTGCCAGCAGCCGCCAGGGAGAGACCCAGTACTTC. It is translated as CASSRQGETQYF.

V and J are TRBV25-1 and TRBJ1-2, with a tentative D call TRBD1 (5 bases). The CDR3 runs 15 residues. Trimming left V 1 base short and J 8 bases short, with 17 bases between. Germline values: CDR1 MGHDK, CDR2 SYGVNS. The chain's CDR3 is CASSESATVTGGYTF. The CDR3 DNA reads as TGTGCCAGCAGTGAATCGGCGACAGTCACGGGCGGCTACACCTTC.

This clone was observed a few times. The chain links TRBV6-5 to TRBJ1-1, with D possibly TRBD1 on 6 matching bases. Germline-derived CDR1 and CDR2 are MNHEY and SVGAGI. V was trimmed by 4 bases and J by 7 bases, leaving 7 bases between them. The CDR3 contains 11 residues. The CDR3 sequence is CASSSTGEAFF. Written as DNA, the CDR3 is TGTGCCAGCAGTTCGACAGGTGAAGCTTTCTTT.

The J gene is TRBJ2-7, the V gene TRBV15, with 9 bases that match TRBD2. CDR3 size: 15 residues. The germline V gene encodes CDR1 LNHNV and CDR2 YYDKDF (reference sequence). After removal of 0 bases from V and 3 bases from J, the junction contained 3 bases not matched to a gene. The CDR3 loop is CATSRELAGDYEQYF. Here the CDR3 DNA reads TGTGCCACCAGCAGAGAACTAGCGGGCGACTACGAGCAGTACTTC.

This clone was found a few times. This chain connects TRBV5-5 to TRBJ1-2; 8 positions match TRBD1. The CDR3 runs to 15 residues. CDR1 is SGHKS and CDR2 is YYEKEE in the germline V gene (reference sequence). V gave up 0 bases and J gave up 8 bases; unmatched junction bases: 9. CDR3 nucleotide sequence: TGTGCCAGCAGCTTGGATTCAGGGGGCCCGGGGGGCTACACCTTC. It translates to CASSLDSGGPGGYTF.

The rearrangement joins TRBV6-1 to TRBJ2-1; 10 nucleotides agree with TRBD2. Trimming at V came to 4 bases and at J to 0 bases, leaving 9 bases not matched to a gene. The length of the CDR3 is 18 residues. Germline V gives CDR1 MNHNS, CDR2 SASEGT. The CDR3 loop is CASSGPSGGRFSYNEQFF. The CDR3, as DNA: TGTGCCAGCAGTGGCCCTAGCGGGGGCCGTTTCTCCTACAATGAGCAGTTCTTC.

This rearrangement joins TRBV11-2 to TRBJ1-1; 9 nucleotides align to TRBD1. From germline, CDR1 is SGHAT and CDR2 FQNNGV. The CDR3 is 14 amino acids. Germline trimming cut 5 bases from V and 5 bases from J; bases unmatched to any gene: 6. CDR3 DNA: TGTGCCAGCAGCCCCACGGACAGGGGAACTGAAGCTTTCTTT. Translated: CASSPTDRGTEAFF.

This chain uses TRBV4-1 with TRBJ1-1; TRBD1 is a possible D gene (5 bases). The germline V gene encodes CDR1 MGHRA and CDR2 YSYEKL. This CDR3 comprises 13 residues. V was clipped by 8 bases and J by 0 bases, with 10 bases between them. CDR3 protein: CASGDRLNTEAFF. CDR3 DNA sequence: TGCGCCAGCGGAGACAGATTGAACACTGAAGCTTTCTTT.

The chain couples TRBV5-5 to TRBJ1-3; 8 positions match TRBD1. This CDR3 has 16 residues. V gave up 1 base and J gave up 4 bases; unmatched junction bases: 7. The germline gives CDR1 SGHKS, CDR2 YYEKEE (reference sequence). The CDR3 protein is CASSLLSQGVGNTIYF. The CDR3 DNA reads TGTGCCAGCAGCTTGCTATCACAGGGGGTCGGAAACACCATATATTTT. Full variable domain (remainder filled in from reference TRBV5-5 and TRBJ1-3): DAGVTQSPTHLIKTRGQQVTLRCSPISGHKSVSWYQQVLGQGPQFIFQYYEKEERGRGNFPDRFSARQFPNYSSELNVNALLLGDSALYLCASSLLSQGVGNTIYFGEGSWLTVV.

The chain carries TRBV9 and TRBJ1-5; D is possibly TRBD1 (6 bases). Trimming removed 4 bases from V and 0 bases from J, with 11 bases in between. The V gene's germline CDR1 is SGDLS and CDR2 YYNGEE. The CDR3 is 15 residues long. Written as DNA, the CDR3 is TGTGCCAGCAGCAAGGGACAAAATAGCAATCAGCCCCAGCATTTT. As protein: CASSKGQNSNQPQHF.

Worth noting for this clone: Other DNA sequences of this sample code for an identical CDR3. CDR3 in amino acids: CATSRAETQYF. For the CDR3, the DNA is TGTGCCACCAGCAGAGCGGAGACCCAGTACTTC. The genes are TRBV15 and TRBJ2-5; D is undetermined. Per germline, CDR1 LNHNV and CDR2 YYDKDF (reference sequence). The germline V and J ends were trimmed by 1 base and 5 bases, with 2 bases remaining between them. CDR3 length equals 11 residues. The full variable domain, rest sourced from reference TRBV15 and TRBJ2-5, is DAMVIQNPRYQVTQFGKPVTLSCSQTLNHNVMYWYQQKSSQAPKLLFHYYDKDFNNEADTPDNFQSRRPNTSFCFLDIRSPGLGDTAMYLCATSRAETQYFGPGTRLLVL.

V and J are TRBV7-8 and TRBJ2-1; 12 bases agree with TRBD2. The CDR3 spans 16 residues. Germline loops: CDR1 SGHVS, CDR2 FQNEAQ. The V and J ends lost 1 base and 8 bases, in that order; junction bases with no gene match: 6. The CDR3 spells CASSLVLAGGIDEQFF. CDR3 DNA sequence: TGTGCCAGCAGCTTAGTCCTAGCGGGAGGGATAGATGAGCAGTTCTTC.

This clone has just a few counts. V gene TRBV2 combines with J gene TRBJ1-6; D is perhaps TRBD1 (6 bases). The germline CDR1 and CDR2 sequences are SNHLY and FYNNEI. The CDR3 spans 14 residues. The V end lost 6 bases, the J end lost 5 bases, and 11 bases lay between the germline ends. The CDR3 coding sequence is TGTGCCAGCAGCAGGGACACAAATAATTCACCCCTCCACTTT. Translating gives CASSRDTNNSPLHF.

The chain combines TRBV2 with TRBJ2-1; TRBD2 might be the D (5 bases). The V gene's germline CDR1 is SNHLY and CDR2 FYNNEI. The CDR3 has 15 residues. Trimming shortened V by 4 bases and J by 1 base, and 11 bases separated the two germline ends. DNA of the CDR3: TGTGCCAGCAGTGGCGATAGCGAGTCCTACAATGAGCAGTTCTTC. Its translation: CASSGDSESYNEQFF.

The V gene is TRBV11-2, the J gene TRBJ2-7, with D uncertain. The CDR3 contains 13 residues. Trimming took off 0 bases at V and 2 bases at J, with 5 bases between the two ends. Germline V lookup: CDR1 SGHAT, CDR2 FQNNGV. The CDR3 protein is CASSLEGTYEQYF. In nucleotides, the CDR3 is TGTGCCAGCAGCTTAGAGGGCACCTACGAGCAGTACTTC.